Each of the 12 T cell receptor beta chains below was sequenced from the same sample in a study of T cell repertoires in cytomegalovirus infection. These receptors have no known antigen. MiXCR was run by TCRdb on the reads, yielding one entry per CDR3 protein. The sample carries about 920,000 distinct CDR3 sequences, about a third recorded once. The sequencing here drew on cultured CD8+ T cells from PBMCs, taken from culture after CMV antigen stimulation. The receptors here all came from a human donor in good health (CMV status not recorded). Some clones in this sample may be carry-over from other donors' samples.

This sequence joins TRBV6-2 or TRBV6-3 and TRBJ2-6; the D is unclear. The CDR3 is made up of 15 amino acids. Germline loops: CDR1 MNHEY, CDR2 SVGEGT. Trimming shortened V by 0 bases and J by 1 base, and 4 bases separated the two germline ends. Here the CDR3 DNA reads TGTGCCAGCAGTTACTCTACATCTGGGGCCAACGTCCTGACTTTC. It translates to CASSYSTSGANVLTF.

This clonotype was detected a few times. The rearrangement links TRBV6-5 to TRBJ2-5, with TRBD2 as a possible D gene (5 bases). Between the trimmed V and J ends, which lost 0 bases and 5 bases, there was a span of 10 bases. Germline lookup yields CDR1 MNHEY and CDR2 SVGAGI. This CDR3 is 14 amino acids long. The CDR3 coding sequence is TGTGCCAGCAGTTACTCGATAGCGCCTGAGACCCAGTACTTC. Residues: CASSYSIAPETQYF.

V and J are TRBV19 and TRBJ2-5; 8 bases match TRBD2. With V trimmed by 2 bases and J by 0 bases, 8 bases remained unmatched. The CDR3 extends over 17 amino acids. CDR1 and CDR2 (germline): LNHDA, SQIVND (reference sequence). CDR3 nucleotides: TGTGCCAGTAGTATACTTACGGGAGGGACACACCAAGAGACCCAGTACTTC. This translates into CASSILTGGTHQETQYF.

This clonotype has a count of ten or more. The J gene is TRBJ2-7, the V gene TRBV6-5; 7 bases match TRBD2. Germline V gene sequence: CDR1 MNHEY, CDR2 SVGAGI. The ends lost 0 bases at V and 2 bases at J; junction bases unmatched: 1. This CDR3 is 14 amino acids long. The CDR3 DNA reads as TGTGCCAGCAGTTACTCGAGCGGGACCTACGAGCAGTACTTC. Its translation: CASSYSSGTYEQYF.

The V and J genes are TRBV7-6 and TRBJ1-4; 7 nucleotides match TRBD1. CDR1 and CDR2 from the germline V gene are SGHVS and FNYEAQ. This CDR3 has 14 residues. Trimming removed 5 bases from V and 8 bases from J; junction bases left unmatched: 8. For the CDR3, the DNA is TGTGCCAGCAGCACACGACAGGGCGGCGAAAAACTGTTTTTT. It specifies CASSTRQGGEKLFF. The variable domain in full, completed from reference TRBV7-6 and TRBJ1-4, reads GAGVSQSPRYKVTKRGQDVALRCDPISGHVSLYWYRQALGQGPEFLTYFNYEAQQDKSGLPNDRFSAERPEGSISTLTIQRTEQRDSAMYRCASSTRQGGEKLFFGSGTQLSVL.

This clonotype appeared many times. This chain uses TRBV7-2 with TRBJ2-1; tentative D call: TRBD2 (5 bases). The CDR3 covers 18 residues. Germline-derived CDR1 and CDR2 are SGHTA and FQGNSA. Trimming stripped 2 bases from V and 4 bases from J, with 21 bases between. The CDR3, as DNA: TGTGCCAGCAGCTTAAAACCCCTGGAGGCGAATTCTTACAATGAGCAGTTCTTC. Translation: CASSLKPLEANSYNEQFF. The complete variable domain, with remaining parts taken from reference TRBV7-2 and TRBJ2-1, reads GAGVSQSPSNKVTEKGKDVELRCDPISGHTALYWYRQSLGQGLEFLIYFQGNSAPDKSGLPSDRFSAERTGGSVSTLTIQRTQQEDSAVYLCASSLKPLEANSYNEQFFGPGTRLTVL.

The chain carries TRBV12-3 or TRBV12-4 and TRBJ1-2, with 9 positions matching TRBD1. J gave up 8 bases and V 6 bases, and 7 bases lay outside the gene matches. The CDR3 has 13 residues. This CDR3 reads CASSYGTGPGYTF. In DNA form, the CDR3 reads TGTGCCAGCAGCTACGGGACAGGGCCGGGCTACACCTTC.

The chain has TRBV11-2 and TRBJ2-7, with 9 nucleotides matching TRBD2. Germline V CDR1 and CDR2: SGHAT, FQNNGV. V was clipped by 4 bases and J by 2 bases; unmatched bases: 9. CDR3 size: 16 residues. The CDR3 nucleotides are TGTGCCAGCAGCTCGCCCCAAAGCGGGAGGCCCTACGAGCAGTACTTC. Translating gives CASSSPQSGRPYEQYF.

This clonotype has a handful of counts. This chain connects TRBV12-5 to TRBJ2-7, with 8 bases that match TRBD1. The CDR3 consists of 11 residues. The germline V gene has CDR1 LGHNT and CDR2 FRNRAP. V trimming: 6 bases; J trimming: 7 bases; junction bases outside the gene matches: 2. The CDR3 nucleotides are TGTGCTAGTGGGACAGGGGTTGAGCAGTACTTC. It encodes CASGTGVEQYF.

In this sample, this clonotype turned up many times. The chain is built from TRBV7-3 and TRBJ1-1; D gene uncertain. Germline values: CDR1 SGHTA, CDR2 FQGTGA. V gave up 2 bases and J gave up 5 bases, with 15 bases separating them. There are 15 residues in the CDR3. The DNA for the CDR3 is TGTGCCAGCAGCTTACTCCGACGGCAGGAGACTGAAGCTTTCTTT. Amino acid sequence: CASSLLRRQETEAFF.

The chain employs TRBV6-1 and TRBJ2-7, with 10 bases identical to TRBD1. The V segment lost 2 bases and the J segment 2 bases; nucleotides outside the gene matches: 12. Germline values: CDR1 MNHNS, CDR2 SASEGT. The CDR3 spans 18 residues. This CDR3 reads CASSEIPLDRGNPYEQYF. CDR3 bases: TGTGCCAGCAGTGAAATCCCCTTGGACAGGGGGAATCCCTACGAGCAGTACTTC.

This clonotype was recorded a few times. Here the CDR3 DNA reads TGCAGCGTTGAAGGACTACTATCCGACTCCTACAATGAGCAGTTCTTC. This translates into CSVEGLLSDSYNEQFF. J is TRBJ2-1 and V is TRBV29-1; perhaps TRBD2 as D (5 bases). The germline gives CDR1 SQVTM, CDR2 ANQGSEA. The CDR3 contains 16 residues. The V end was cut by 1 base, the J end by 0 bases, with 13 bases between.